The T cell receptor (beta chain) under discussion was sequenced for a study of beta chain features in type 1 diabetes. Study-wide results and caveats: The naive, central memory and Treg TCRB repertoires of patients appeared to be more similar to one another than those of healthy donors. VDJ junctions in type 1 diabetes patients carried more deletions and fewer insertions. TCRB CDR3s from Type 1 diabetes patients were moderately but significantly shorter in all four CD4+ subsets.

Every isolated RNA sample was fully reverse transcribed, so sequencing captured expressed TCRB transcripts. Sequencing used immunoSEQ multiplex PCR; TCRdb keeps in-frame clones, though not all of them. Of 630,000 or so clones in the sample, more than 12% were seen once. CDR1 is LNHDA, CDR2 SQIVND, per germline (reference sequence). J gave up 3 bases and V 4 bases, and 16 bases lay outside the gene matches. This CDR3 comprises 19 residues. In the case of this clone: The antigen remains unidentified.

This clonotype was sampled from a man aged 18 to 30 with type 1 diabetes. The sample comprised naive CD4+ T cells from blood. This chain joins TRBV19 and TRBJ2-3; 10 nucleotides agree with TRBD2. The CDR3 region has the DNA TGTGCCAGTAGTACTCGGACTCTAGCGGGAGAAAAGCGTACAGATACGCAGTATTTT. It translates to CASSTRTLAGEKRTDTQYF.